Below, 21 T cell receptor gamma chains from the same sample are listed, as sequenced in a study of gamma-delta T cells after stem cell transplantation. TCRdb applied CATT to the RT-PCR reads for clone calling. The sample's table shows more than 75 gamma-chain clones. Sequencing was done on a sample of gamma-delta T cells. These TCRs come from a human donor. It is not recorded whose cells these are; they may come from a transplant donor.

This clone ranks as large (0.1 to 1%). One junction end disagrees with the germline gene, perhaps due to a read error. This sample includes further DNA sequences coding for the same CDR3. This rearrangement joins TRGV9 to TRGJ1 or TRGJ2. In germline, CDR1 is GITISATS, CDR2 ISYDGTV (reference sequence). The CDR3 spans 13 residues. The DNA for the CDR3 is TGTGCTTTGTGGGAGGGGAATTATTATAAGAAACTCTTT. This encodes CALWEGNYYKKLF.

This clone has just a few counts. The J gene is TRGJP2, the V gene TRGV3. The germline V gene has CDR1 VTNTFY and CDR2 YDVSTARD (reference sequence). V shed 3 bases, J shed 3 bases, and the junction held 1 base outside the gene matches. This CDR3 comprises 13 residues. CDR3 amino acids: CATWDGSDWIKTF. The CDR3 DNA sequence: TGTGCCACCTGGGACGGTAGTGATTGGATCAAGACGTTT.

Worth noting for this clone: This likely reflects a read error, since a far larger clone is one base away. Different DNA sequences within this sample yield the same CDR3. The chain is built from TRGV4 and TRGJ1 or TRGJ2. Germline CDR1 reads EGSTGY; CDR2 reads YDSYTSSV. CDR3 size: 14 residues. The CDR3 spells CATWDDRSYYKKLF. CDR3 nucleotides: TGTGCCACCTGGGATGATCGCAGCTATTATAAGAAGCTCTTT.

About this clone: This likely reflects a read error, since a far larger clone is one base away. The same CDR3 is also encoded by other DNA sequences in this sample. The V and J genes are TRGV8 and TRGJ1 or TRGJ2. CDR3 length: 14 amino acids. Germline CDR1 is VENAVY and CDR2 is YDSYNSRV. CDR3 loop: CATWDRRNHYKKLF. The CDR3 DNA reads TGTGCCACCTGGGATAGGCGTAACCATTATAAGAAGCTCTTT.

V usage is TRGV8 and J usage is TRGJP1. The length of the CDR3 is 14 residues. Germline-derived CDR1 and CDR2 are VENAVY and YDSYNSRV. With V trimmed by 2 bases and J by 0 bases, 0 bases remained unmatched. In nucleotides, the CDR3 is TGTGCCACCTGGGATAATACCACTGGTTGGTTCAAGATATTT. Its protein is CATWDNTTGWFKIF.

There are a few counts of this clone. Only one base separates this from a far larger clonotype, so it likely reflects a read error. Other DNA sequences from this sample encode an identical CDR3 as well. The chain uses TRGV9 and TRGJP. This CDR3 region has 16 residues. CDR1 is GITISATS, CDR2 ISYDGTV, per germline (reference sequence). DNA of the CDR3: TGCGCCTTGTGGGAGTCTCAGGAGTTGGGCAAAAAAATCAAGGTATTT. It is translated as CALWESQELGKKIKVF.

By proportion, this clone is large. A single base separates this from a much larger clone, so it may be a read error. The DNA of the CDR3 is TGTGCCACCTGGGACGGGCCTACGAAACTCTTC. Translated, it gives CATWDGPTKLF. The J gene is TRGJ1 or TRGJ2, the V gene TRGV3. Germline V gene data show CDR1 as VTNTFY and CDR2 as YDVSTARD (reference sequence). This CDR3 contains 11 residues.

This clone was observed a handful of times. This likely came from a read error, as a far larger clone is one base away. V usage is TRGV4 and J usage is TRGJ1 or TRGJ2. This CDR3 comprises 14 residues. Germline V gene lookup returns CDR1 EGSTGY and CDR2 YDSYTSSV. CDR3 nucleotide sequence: TGTGCCCCCTGGGATGATCGCAGCTATTATAAGAAACTCTTT. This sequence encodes CAPWDDRSYYKKLF.

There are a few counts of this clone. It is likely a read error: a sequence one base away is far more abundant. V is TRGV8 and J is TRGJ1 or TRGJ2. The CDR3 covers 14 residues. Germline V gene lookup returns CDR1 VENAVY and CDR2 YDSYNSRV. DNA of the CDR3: TGTGCCGCCTGGGATAGGCGTAACCATTATAAGAAACTCTTT. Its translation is CAAWDRRNHYKKLF.

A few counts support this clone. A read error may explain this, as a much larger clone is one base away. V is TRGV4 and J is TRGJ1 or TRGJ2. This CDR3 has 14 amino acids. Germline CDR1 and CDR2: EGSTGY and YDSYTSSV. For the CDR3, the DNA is TGTGCCACCCGGGATGATCGCAGCTATTATAAGAAACTCTTT. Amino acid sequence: CATRDDRSYYKKLF.

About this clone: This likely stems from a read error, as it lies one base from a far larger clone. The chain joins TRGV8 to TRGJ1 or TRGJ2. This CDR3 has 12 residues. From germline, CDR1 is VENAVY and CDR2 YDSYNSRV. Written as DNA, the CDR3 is TGTGCCACCCGGGATCGTTATTATAAGAAACTCTTT. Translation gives CATRDRYYKKLF.

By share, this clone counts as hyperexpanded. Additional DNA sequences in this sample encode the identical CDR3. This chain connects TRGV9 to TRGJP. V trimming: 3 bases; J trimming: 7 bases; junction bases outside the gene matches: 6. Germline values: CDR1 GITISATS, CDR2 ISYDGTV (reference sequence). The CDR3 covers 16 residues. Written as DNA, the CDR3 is TGTGCCTTGTGGGAGTCTCAGGAGTTGGGCAAAAAAATCAAGGTATTT. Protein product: CALWESQELGKKIKVF.

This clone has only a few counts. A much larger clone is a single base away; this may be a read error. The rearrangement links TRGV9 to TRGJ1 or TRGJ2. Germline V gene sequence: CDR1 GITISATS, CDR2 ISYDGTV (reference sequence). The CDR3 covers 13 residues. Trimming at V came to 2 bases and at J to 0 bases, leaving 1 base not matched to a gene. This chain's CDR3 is CALWEENYYKKLF. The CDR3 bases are TGTGCCTTGTGGGAGGAGAATTATTATAAGAAACTCTTT.

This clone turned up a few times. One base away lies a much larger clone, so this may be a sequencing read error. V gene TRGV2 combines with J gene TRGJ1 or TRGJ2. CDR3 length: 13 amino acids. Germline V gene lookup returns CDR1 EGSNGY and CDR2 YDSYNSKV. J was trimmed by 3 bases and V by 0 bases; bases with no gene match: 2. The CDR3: CATWDGAYYKKLF. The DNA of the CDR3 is TGTGCCACCTGGGACGGGGCTTATTATAAGAAACTCTTT.

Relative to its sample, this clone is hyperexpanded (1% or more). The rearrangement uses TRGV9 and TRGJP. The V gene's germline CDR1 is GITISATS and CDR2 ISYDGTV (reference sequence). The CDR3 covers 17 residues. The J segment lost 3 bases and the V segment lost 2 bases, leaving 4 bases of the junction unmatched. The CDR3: CALWEAPQELGKKIKVF. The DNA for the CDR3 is TGTGCCTTGTGGGAGGCGCCGCAAGAGTTGGGCAAAAAAATCAAGGTATTT.

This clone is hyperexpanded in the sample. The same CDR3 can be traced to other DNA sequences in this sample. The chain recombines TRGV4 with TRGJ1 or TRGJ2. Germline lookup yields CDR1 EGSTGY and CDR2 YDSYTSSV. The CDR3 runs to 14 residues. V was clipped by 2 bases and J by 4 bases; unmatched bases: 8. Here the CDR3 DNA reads TGTGCCACCTGGGATGATCGCAGCTATTATAAGAAACTCTTT. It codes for CATWDDRSYYKKLF.

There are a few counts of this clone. The CDR3 sequence: CATWEDSDWIKTF. The CDR3 region has the DNA TGTGCCACCTGGGAAGATAGTGATTGGATCAAGACGTTT. The rearrangement joins TRGV4 to TRGJP2. Germline V lookup: CDR1 EGSTGY, CDR2 YDSYTSSV. This CDR3 contains 13 residues. Trimming at V came to 4 bases and at J to 4 bases, leaving 3 bases not matched to a gene.

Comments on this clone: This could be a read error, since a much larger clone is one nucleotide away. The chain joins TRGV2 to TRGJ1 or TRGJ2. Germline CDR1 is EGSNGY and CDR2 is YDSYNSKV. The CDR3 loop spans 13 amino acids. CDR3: CAAWDGPGYKKLF. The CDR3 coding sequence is TGTGCCGCCTGGGACGGGCCGGGTTATAAGAAACTCTTT.

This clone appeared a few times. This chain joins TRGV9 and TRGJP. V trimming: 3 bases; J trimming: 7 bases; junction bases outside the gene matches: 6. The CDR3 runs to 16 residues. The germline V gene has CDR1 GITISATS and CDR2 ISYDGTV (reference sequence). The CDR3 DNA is TGTGCCTTGTGGGAGACCCAGGAGTTGGGCAAAAAAATCAAGGTATTT. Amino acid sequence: CALWETQELGKKIKVF.

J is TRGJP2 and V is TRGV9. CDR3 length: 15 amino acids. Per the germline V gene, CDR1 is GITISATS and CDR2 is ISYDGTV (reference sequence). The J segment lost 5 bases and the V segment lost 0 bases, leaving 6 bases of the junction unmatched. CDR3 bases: TGTGCCTTGTGGGAGGTGCGGGTAAGTGATTGGATCAAGACGTTT. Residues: CALWEVRVSDWIKTF.

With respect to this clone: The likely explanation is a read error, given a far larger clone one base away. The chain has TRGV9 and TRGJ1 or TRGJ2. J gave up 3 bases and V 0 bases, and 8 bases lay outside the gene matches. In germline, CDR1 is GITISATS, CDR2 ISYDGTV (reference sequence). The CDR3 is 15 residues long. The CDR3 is CALWEVQGGYYKKLF. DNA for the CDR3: TGTGCCTTGTGGGAGGTGCAGGGGGGTTATTATAAGAAACTCTTT.